This entry concerns a single TCR beta chain. CDR3 size: 15 residues. The V gene's germline CDR1 is SEHNR and CDR2 FQNEAQ (reference sequence). V was pared by 5 bases and J by 1 base, with 14 bases between. Some clones are missing from TCRdb's copy, which holds only in-frame ones; the method was immunoSEQ multiplex PCR. The sample comprises tens of thousands of clones, around 88% of which are singletons, and about 15% rests with the top ten. This specimen comes from a study of PD-L1 blockade in urothelial cancer. As to time point: pretreatment peripheral blood. Sequenced here: PBMCs, sampled around atezolizumab (anti-PD-L1) treatment. The TCR comes from a woman aged 55 to 70 with urothelial cancer. The chain employs TRBV7-9 and TRBJ1-1; D is unresolved. CDR3 nucleotide sequence: TGTGCCAGCAGCCGCCGGGGAAACGAGAACACTGAAGCTTTCTTT. This codes for CASSRRGNENTEAFF.